This T cell receptor (beta chain) was found in a study of monozygotic twins with inflammatory bowel disease. TCRdb re-called the 5' RACE reads, yielding one record per CDR3 amino acid sequence without DNA. In total, the table holds about 330,000 distinct CDR3 sequences. The origin of this receptor is a human donor with ulcerative colitis or Crohn's disease, or a healthy co-twin of an affected twin (not recorded which). The specimen was blood.

The CDR3 sequence: CASSFWDTGELFF. The chain has TRBV12-3 or TRBV12-4 and TRBJ2-2. The CDR3 runs 13 residues.